This TCR beta chain was sequenced for a study of T cells in localized non-small cell lung cancer. Unmatched junction bases numbered 6, after V lost 5 bases and J lost 5 bases. In germline, CDR1 is SEHNR, CDR2 FQNEAQ (reference sequence). The CDR3 is 14 residues long. Assay used: immunoSEQ multiplex PCR; TCRdb lists only in-frame clones, some missing. Seen here are some 50,000 clones, around four fifths observed once, and the top ten hold roughly 15%. Broader study findings: Detection in adjacent lung was observed for a median 57 of the top 100 tumor clones. Maximal T cell clonality occurred in uninvolved adjacent lung, with tumor ranking below it.

On this clone: Its antigen is as yet unknown.

The chain couples TRBV7-9 to TRBJ2-5, with 9 bases matching TRBD1. This clonotype was sampled from a man between 40 and 69 years old with stage III lung adenocarcinoma. Sequencing was performed on peripheral blood mononuclear cells, taken before any cancer treatment. Here the CDR3 DNA reads TGTGCCAGCAGCGAGGGACAGGGCCGGGAGACCCAGTACTTC. It specifies CASSEGQGRETQYF.